Presented here are 9 T cell receptor beta chains from one specimen sequenced in a study of T cells in narcolepsy. Some clones are missing from TCRdb's copy, which holds only in-frame ones; the method was immunoSEQ multiplex PCR. The sample has approximately 25,000 clones; approximately 85% are singletons. The sequenced sample consisted of memory (CD45RA-) CD4+ T cells from blood. Receptors originate from a human donor in good health.

The rearrangement joins TRBV19 to TRBJ2-3; the match to TRBD1 covers 7 bases. Trimming took 10 bases from V and 2 from J; bases not matched to a gene: 12. In germline, CDR1 is LNHDA, CDR2 SQIVND (reference sequence). There are 15 residues in the CDR3. The CDR3 here is CATGGQGQSTDTQYF. The CDR3 DNA reads TGTGCCACAGGGGGTCAGGGGCAATCCACAGATACGCAGTATTTT.

The chain couples TRBV6-5 to TRBJ2-7; 10 bases align to TRBD1. V lost 6 bases and J lost 4; bases outside the gene matches: 9. Germline lookup yields CDR1 MNHEY and CDR2 SVGAGI. The CDR3 spans 15 residues. CDR3 bases: TGTGCCAGCAGAGCCCCGGGACAGGGGAGTTACGAGCAGTACTTC. It translates to CASRAPGQGSYEQYF.

The DNA of the CDR3 is TGTGCCAGTTCCTTAACTACAGGTGGGGCCACTGAAGCTTTCTTT. Its protein is CASSLTTGGATEAFF. This chain joins TRBV19 and TRBJ1-1; TRBD1 might be the D (5 bases). V lost 8 bases to trimming and J lost 4 bases, with 20 bases between them. The CDR3 totals 15 residues. Looked up from germline, CDR1 is LNHDA and CDR2 is SQIVND (reference sequence).

The chain carries TRBV7-3 and TRBJ1-2, with D perhaps matching TRBD1 (5 bases). The CDR3 sequence is 15 residues long. CDR1 is SGHTA and CDR2 is FQGTGA in the germline V gene. Trimming removed 0 bases from V and 10 bases from J, with 18 bases in between. Here the CDR3 DNA reads TGTGCCAGCAGCTTAACGAAAACAGGTCCCATTTCCTACACCTTC. This sequence encodes CASSLTKTGPISYTF.

This clone was detected only once. The J gene is TRBJ1-1, the V gene TRBV28, with a weak D call TRBD1 (6 bases). This CDR3 has 14 amino acids. The V gene's germline CDR1 is MDHEN and CDR2 SYDVKM. V was trimmed by 6 bases and J by 5 bases, leaving 16 bases between them. The DNA of the CDR3 is TGTGCCAGCAGGATGGGGGGGGCTGGTACTGAAGCTTTCTTT. This codes for CASRMGGAGTEAFF.

The rearrangement joins TRBV6-4 to TRBJ1-2; a possible D gene is TRBD1 (5 bases). The V and J ends lost 3 bases and 8 bases respectively, with 13 bases between them. The CDR3 contains 13 residues. Germline lookup yields CDR1 MRHNA and CDR2 SNTAGT. The CDR3 here is CASSETGGEGYTF. CDR3 DNA: TGTGCCAGCAGTGAAACAGGAGGAGAAGGCTACACCTTC.

This chain uses TRBV10-2 with TRBJ1-2; D uncertain. With 9 bases removed from V and 7 bases from J, the gap between germline ends came to 18 bases. Germline V lookup: CDR1 WSHSY, CDR2 SAAADI. The CDR3 consists of 13 residues. CDR3 DNA sequence: TGCGCCAGTCGACGACCGACCGCCCCTGGCTACACCTTC. The encoded protein is CASRRPTAPGYTF.

This clone was recorded once. V is TRBV5-1 and J is TRBJ2-1; 8 bases map to TRBD1. This CDR3 is built from 15 residues. Trimming cost V 0 bases and J 7 bases; bases outside gene matches: 6. Germline V gene lookup returns CDR1 SGHRS and CDR2 YFSETQ. The CDR3 DNA reads as TGCGCCAGCAGCTTGGAGGGACAGGCACCTAATGAGCAGTTCTTC. Its translation: CASSLEGQAPNEQFF.

The chain joins TRBV5-4 to TRBJ2-3; 10 bases align to TRBD2. In germline, CDR1 is SGHNT, CDR2 YYREEE (reference sequence). J was trimmed by 2 bases and V by 5 bases; bases with no gene match: 8. The CDR3 covers 16 residues. This CDR3 reads CASRSRTSGFTDTQYF. CDR3 DNA sequence: TGTGCCAGCAGATCCCGGACTAGCGGCTTCACAGATACGCAGTATTTT.